This T cell receptor beta chain was obtained from a study of OX40 agonist ivuxolimab in advanced cancers. Study details: In this trial design, patients received ivuxolimab intravenously at 0.01 to 10 mg/kg every 2 weeks. There were three patients with partial responses, one having hepatocellular carcinoma and two cutaneous melanoma.

Concerning this clone itself: The target antigen is unknown.

The protocol was immunoSEQ multiplex PCR, while the TCRdb copy is restricted to in-frame clones and leaves out a portion. The sample has about 55,000 clones, around 80% seen once. Broader study findings: At 0.1 to 3.0 mg/kg and by week 6, clonal expansion occurred in CD4+ and CD8+ blood T cells.

The sequence was obtained from an adult with an advanced solid tumor such as melanoma, head and neck, liver or kidney cancer. The starting material was CD4+ or CD8+ T cells sorted from blood, obtained in a trial of the OX40 agonist ivuxolimab.

CDR3 sequence reads: CASSRDREAFF. CDR3 DNA sequence: TGTGCCAGCAGCCGAGATCGGGAAGCTTTCTTT. This chain uses TRBV7-2 with TRBJ1-1, with D uncertain. V lost 5 bases and J 8 bases, leaving 9 bases between the germline ends. Germline CDR1 is SGHTA and CDR2 is FQGNSA. The CDR3 contains 11 residues.